These 16 T cell receptor beta chains originate from one sample sequenced in a study of regulatory T cells in long-lasting Graves disease. Relying on iRepertoire HTBI primers and Arm-PCR of CDR3 regions, the team built TCR beta libraries. TCRdb ran MiXCR on the multiplex PCR reads and lists one entry per CDR3 protein. This table has fewer than 350,000 distinct CDR3 sequences, about 18% appearing once. As for time point: newly diagnosed GD, antithyroid drugs for less than 3 months. PBMC RNA was the source of the TCR library. The sequenced sample was peripheral blood mononuclear cells (PBMCs), obtained at new diagnosis, from a patient treated with antithyroid drugs. The receptors come from a female donor with Graves disease.

This clonotype was seen repeatedly, ten times or more. J is TRBJ2-1 and V is TRBV12-3 or TRBV12-4; TRBD2 agrees at 8 bases. V trimming: 6 bases; J trimming: 3 bases; junction bases outside the gene matches: 13. The CDR3 runs 17 residues. Here the CDR3 DNA reads TGTGCCAGCAGCCCGAGTTTCACGGGAGGGTACTACAATGAGCAGTTCTTC. Translation gives CASSPSFTGGYYNEQFF.

In its sample, this clonotype was seen many times. The chain has TRBV12-3 or TRBV12-4 and TRBJ2-5; 7 nucleotides match TRBD1. The trim removed 6 bases at V and 5 bases at J, leaving 9 bases unmatched. The CDR3 sequence is 14 residues long. The CDR3 sequence is CASSYRGIGETQYF. The DNA for the CDR3 is TGTGCCAGCAGCTACAGGGGAATAGGGGAGACCCAGTACTTC.

This clonotype was counted many times. The gene calls are TRBV13 and TRBJ2-7, with D hard to call. The germline V gene encodes CDR1 PRHDT and CDR2 FYEKMQ (reference sequence). The V gene lost 5 bases and the J gene lost 6 bases, with 14 bases spanning the gap. The CDR3 is 13 amino acids. The CDR3 sequence is CASSPAAYSEQYF. The CDR3 DNA follows: TGTGCCAGCAGCCCAGCCGCTTACTCCGAGCAGTACTTC.

This clonotype occurred many times. The CDR3 loop is CASSGRTGRGNTEAFF. DNA for the CDR3: TGTGCCAGCAGTGGAAGGACAGGGAGGGGGAACACTGAAGCTTTCTTT. This chain uses TRBV2 with TRBJ1-1; 8 nucleotides line up with TRBD1. The CDR3 has 16 amino acids. Looked up from germline, CDR1 is SNHLY and CDR2 is FYNNEI. Trimming at V came to 4 bases and at J to 1 base, leaving 8 bases not matched to a gene.

At least ten counts were recorded for this clonotype. V gene TRBV6-1 combines with J gene TRBJ2-7; D assignment may be TRBD1 or TRBD2 (6 bases each). This CDR3 is built from 17 residues. Germline V CDR1 and CDR2: MNHNS, SASEGT. With 0 bases removed from V and 1 base from J, the gap between germline ends came to 16 bases. CDR3 DNA sequence: TGTGCCAGCAGTGAAGCCCCCTCGCTAGGGGGGTCCTACGAGCAGTACTTC. Encoded protein: CASSEAPSLGGSYEQYF.

There are a few counts of this clonotype. The CDR3 protein is CASSNTRVITDTQYF. In DNA, the CDR3 is TGTGCCAGCAGCAATACAAGGGTCATCACAGATACGCAGTATTTT. V is TRBV6-1 and J is TRBJ2-3; D is ambiguous. This CDR3 comprises 15 residues. V lost 6 bases to trimming and J lost 2 bases, with 15 bases between them. Germline lookup yields CDR1 MNHNS and CDR2 SASEGT.

On this clonotype itself: With a much larger clone just one base away, this may be a read error. The chain uses TRBV19 and TRBJ2-1; 7 bases are a match to TRBD1. This CDR3 spans 13 amino acids. J lost 15 bases, V lost 1 base, and 9 bases had no gene match. CDR1 is LNHDA, CDR2 SQIVND, per germline (reference sequence). Here the CDR3 DNA reads TGTGCCAGTAGTATAGTGAGACAGGGCGAGAGGTTCTTC. Amino acids: CASSIVRQGERFF.

This clonotype was recorded at least ten times. The chain couples TRBV2 to TRBJ2-1; possibly TRBD2 for D (5 bases). Per germline, CDR1 SNHLY and CDR2 FYNNEI. V was cut by 2 bases and J by 8 bases, with 10 bases left in between. The CDR3 sequence is 13 residues long. The CDR3 sequence: CASSESGSDEQFF. DNA of the CDR3: TGTGCCAGCAGTGAATCCGGTAGCGATGAGCAGTTCTTC.

This clonotype appeared many times. The chain carries TRBV5-1 and TRBJ1-2; perhaps TRBD1 as D (6 bases). CDR1 is SGHRS and CDR2 is YFSETQ in the germline V gene. Trimming stripped 0 bases from V and 8 bases from J, with 23 bases between. The CDR3 extends over 17 amino acids. As DNA, the CDR3 is TGCGCCAGCAGCTTGGCTCCACAGGGTTGGGACCCGGAGGGCTACACCTTC. Translation: CASSLAPQGWDPEGYTF.

This rearrangement joins TRBV4-1 to TRBJ2-3; D might be TRBD1 or TRBD2, each matching 5 bases. Trimming took 4 bases from V and 0 from J, leaving 11 bases between them. CDR1 MGHRA and CDR2 YSYEKL come from the germline V gene. CDR3 size: 15 residues. CDR3 coding DNA: TGCGCCAGCAGCCCGCAGGGAGTTAGCACAGATACGCAGTATTTT. Protein sequence: CASSPQGVSTDTQYF.

This clonotype was seen ten or more times. This chain connects TRBV12-3 or TRBV12-4 to TRBJ2-3, with TRBD2 identical over 8 bases. V shed 2 bases and J 0 bases; nucleotides not matched to a gene: 10. The CDR3 contains 18 residues. This CDR3 reads CASSLRVTASGSTDTQYF. CDR3 coding DNA: TGTGCCAGCAGTTTAAGGGTTACGGCTAGCGGGAGCACAGATACGCAGTATTTT.

This clonotype was detected ten times or more. The V and J genes are TRBV12-5 and TRBJ2-2, with 7 nucleotides matching TRBD1. Germline V CDR1 and CDR2: LGHNT, FRNRAP. The CDR3 is 21 residues long. With 4 bases clipped from V and 1 base from J, the junction kept 21 bases outside the gene matches. CDR3 in amino acids: CASGSLTGTEDTKKNTGELFF. As DNA, the CDR3 is TGTGCTAGTGGTTCGCTAACCGGGACAGAAGACACCAAAAAGAACACCGGGGAGCTGTTTTTT.

J is TRBJ2-2 and V is TRBV12-3 or TRBV12-4; D is undetermined. The CDR3 extends over 15 amino acids. V was shortened by 6 bases and J by 4 bases, with 15 bases between the two germline ends. In DNA form, the CDR3 reads TGTGCCAGCAGGGAAGGTAGCAAGATCACCGGGGAGCTGTTTTTT. Translating it yields CASREGSKITGELFF.

This clonotype was observed many times. The chain is built from TRBV2 and TRBJ2-1; TRBD2 matches 9 bases. Germline loops: CDR1 SNHLY, CDR2 FYNNEI. With 6 bases clipped from V and 1 base from J, the junction kept 7 bases outside the gene matches. This CDR3 contains 16 residues. In nucleotides, the CDR3 is TGTGCCAGCAGACCTAGCGGGGCCCCTTCCTACAATGAGCAGTTCTTC. Its translation is CASRPSGAPSYNEQFF.

Remarks on this clonotype: Possible read error: a much larger clone is one base away. The conserved closing phenylalanine or tryptophan is absent in this CDR3, likely reflecting a read error. J is TRBJ2-7 and V is TRBV29-1; D unresolved. V shed 4 bases and J shed 7 bases, with 8 bases lying between them. Germline lookup yields CDR1 SQVTM and CDR2 ANQGSEA. CDR3 length: 10 amino acids. For the CDR3, the DNA is TGCAGCGTTGTAAGAGGAGAGCAGTACTCC. Its protein product is CSVVRGEQYS.

This clonotype was detected many times. The chain joins TRBV20-1 to TRBJ1-3, with no clear D. V shed 0 bases and J shed 2 bases, with 20 bases lying between them. Germline-derived CDR1 and CDR2 are DFQATT and SNEGSKA (reference sequence). CDR3 length: 18 residues. The CDR3 here is CSARDRFNLNLPGNTIYF. The CDR3 DNA reads TGCAGTGCTAGAGACCGATTTAATCTGAACCTGCCTGGAAACACCATATATTTT.